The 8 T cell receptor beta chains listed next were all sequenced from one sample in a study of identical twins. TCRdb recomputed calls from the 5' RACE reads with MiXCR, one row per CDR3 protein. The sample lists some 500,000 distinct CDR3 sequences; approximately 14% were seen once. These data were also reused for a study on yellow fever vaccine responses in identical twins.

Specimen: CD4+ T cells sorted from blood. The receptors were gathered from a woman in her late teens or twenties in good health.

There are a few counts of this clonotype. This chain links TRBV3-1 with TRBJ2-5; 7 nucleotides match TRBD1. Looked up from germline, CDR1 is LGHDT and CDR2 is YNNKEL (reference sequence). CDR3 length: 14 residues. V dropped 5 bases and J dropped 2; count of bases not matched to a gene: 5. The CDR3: CASSWRTGQETQYF. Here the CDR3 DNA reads TGTGCCAGCAGCTGGCGGACAGGACAAGAGACCCAGTACTTC.

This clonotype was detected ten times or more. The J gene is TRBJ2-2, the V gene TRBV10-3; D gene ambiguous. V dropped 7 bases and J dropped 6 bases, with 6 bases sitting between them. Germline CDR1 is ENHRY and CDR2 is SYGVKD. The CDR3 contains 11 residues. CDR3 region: CAIKVSGELFF. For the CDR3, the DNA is TGTGCCATCAAGGTATCCGGGGAGCTGTTTTTT.

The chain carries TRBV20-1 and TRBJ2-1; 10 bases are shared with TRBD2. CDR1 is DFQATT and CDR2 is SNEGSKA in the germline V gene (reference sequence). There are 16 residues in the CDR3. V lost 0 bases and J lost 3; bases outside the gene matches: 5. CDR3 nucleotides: TGCAGTGCTAGAGATCAGCGGGGGGGAAACTACAATGAGCAGTTCTTC. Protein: CSARDQRGGNYNEQFF.

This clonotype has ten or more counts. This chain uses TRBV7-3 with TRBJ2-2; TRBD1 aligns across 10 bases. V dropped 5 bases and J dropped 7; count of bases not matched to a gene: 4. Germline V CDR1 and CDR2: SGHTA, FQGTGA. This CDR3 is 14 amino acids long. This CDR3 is CASSRDRGGGELFF. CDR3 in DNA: TGTGCCAGCAGCCGGGACAGGGGTGGCGGGGAGCTGTTTTTT. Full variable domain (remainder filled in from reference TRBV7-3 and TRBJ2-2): GAGVSQTPSNKVTEKGKYVELRCDPISGHTALYWYRQSLGQGPEFLIYFQGTGAADDSGLPNDRFFAVRPEGSVSTLKIQRTERGDSAVYLCASSRDRGGGELFFGEGSRLTVL.

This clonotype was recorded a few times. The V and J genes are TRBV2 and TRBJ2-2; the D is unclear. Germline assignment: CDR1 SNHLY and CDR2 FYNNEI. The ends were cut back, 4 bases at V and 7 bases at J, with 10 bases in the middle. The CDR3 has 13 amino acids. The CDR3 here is CASSVTMIGELFF. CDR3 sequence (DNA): TGTGCCAGCAGTGTTACGATGATCGGGGAGCTGTTTTTT. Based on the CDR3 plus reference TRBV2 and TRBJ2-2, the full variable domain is EPEVTQTPSHQVTQMGQEVILRCVPISNHLYFYWYRQILGQKVEFLVSFYNNEISEKSEIFDDQFSVERPDGSNFTLKIRSTKLEDSAMYFCASSVTMIGELFFGEGSRLTVL.

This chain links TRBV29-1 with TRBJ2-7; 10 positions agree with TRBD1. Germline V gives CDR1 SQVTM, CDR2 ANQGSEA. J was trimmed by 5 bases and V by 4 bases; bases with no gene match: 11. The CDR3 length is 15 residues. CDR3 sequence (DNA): TGCAGCGTTGGGGGGCTGACAGGGGGCAAGGACGAGCAGTACTTC. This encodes CSVGGLTGGKDEQYF.

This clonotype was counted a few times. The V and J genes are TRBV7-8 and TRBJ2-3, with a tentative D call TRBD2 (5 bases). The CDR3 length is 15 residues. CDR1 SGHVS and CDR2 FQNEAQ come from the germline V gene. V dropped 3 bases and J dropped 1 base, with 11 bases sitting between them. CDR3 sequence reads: CASSFEGFGTDTQYF. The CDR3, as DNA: TGTGCCAGCAGCTTTGAGGGTTTCGGCACAGATACGCAGTATTTT. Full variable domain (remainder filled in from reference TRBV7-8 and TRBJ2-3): GAGVSQSPRYKVAKRGQDVALRCDPISGHVSLFWYQQALGQGPEFLTYFQNEAQLDKSGLPSDRFFAERPEGSVSTLKIQRTQQEDSAVYLCASSFEGFGTDTQYFGPGTRLTVL.

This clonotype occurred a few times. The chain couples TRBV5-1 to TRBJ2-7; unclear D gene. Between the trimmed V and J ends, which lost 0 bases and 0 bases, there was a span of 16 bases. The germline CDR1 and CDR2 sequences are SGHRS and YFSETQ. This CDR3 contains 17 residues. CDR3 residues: CASSLALTTALSYEQYF. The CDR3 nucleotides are TGCGCCAGCAGCTTGGCCTTGACGACCGCACTCTCCTACGAGCAGTACTTC.